The rows below give T cell receptor beta chains drawn from one sample of a study of blood T cells in healthy people across ages. TCRdb re-called the 5' RACE reads through MiXCR, storing one row per CDR3 protein. Among 650,000 to 1,000,000 distinct CDR3 sequences listed, more than 35% were seen once. The sequencing sample was made of blood. The receptors were sampled from an elderly man in good health. The CDR3 runs from the conserved cysteine through the conserved F or W. D genes are given only for firm matches. A row's size may be missing; if present it is once, few, many or a size class.

len: 15; d_gene: NA; v_gene: TRBV6-2/TRBV6-3; j_gene: TRBJ2-1; abundance: few; CDR3nt: TGTGCCAGCAGTTCCCATATAGGTTCCTACAATGAGCAGTTCTTC; CDR3aa: CASSSHIGSYNEQFF
len: 16; d_gene: TRBD2; v_gene: TRBV7-3; j_gene: TRBJ2-3; abundance: many; CDR3nt: TGTGCCAGCAGCTTCGGGACTAGCGGGAGCACAGATACGCAGTATTTT; CDR3aa: CASSFGTSGSTDTQYF
len: 11; d_gene: NA; v_gene: TRBV29-1; j_gene: TRBJ2-7; abundance: NA; CDR3nt: TGCAGCGCCGGGAATTCCTACGAGCAGTACTTC; CDR3aa: CSAGNSYEQYF
len: 12; d_gene: TRBD1; v_gene: TRBV2; j_gene: TRBJ2-4; abundance: NA; CDR3nt: TGTGCCACCCGACAGGGGGTAAACATTCAGTACTTC; CDR3aa: CATRQGVNIQYF
len: 12; d_gene: NA; v_gene: TRBV3-1; j_gene: TRBJ2-3; abundance: NA; CDR3nt: TGTGCCAGCAGCCAATCGTTGAATACGCAGTATTTT; CDR3aa: CASSQSLNTQYF
len: 14; d_gene: TRBD1; v_gene: TRBV20-1; j_gene: TRBJ2-7; abundance: NA; CDR3nt: TGCAGTGCTAGAGAAAACAGGGGGCGTTACGAGCAGTACTTC; CDR3aa: CSARENRGRYEQYF
len: 13; d_gene: NA; v_gene: TRBV6-5; j_gene: TRBJ1-5; abundance: few; CDR3nt: TGTGCCAGCAGTTACTCGAAGGATCAGCCCCAGCATTTT; CDR3aa: CASSYSKDQPQHF
len: 13; d_gene: NA; v_gene: TRBV14; j_gene: TRBJ1-4; abundance: NA; CDR3nt: TGTGCCAGCAGCCAAGTTGGGACAGAAAAACTGTTTTTT; CDR3aa: CASSQVGTEKLFF
len: 13; d_gene: TRBD1; v_gene: TRBV29-1; j_gene: TRBJ2-1; abundance: few; CDR3nt: TGCAGCGCAACGACAGGGGGGACTGGTGAGCAGTTCTTC; CDR3aa: CSATTGGTGEQFF
len: 16; d_gene: TRBD2; v_gene: TRBV5-1; j_gene: TRBJ2-5; abundance: few; CDR3nt: TGCGCCAGCAGCTTGGGGACTAGCGGGAGTTCTGAGACCCAGTACTTC; CDR3aa: CASSLGTSGSSETQYF
len: 12; d_gene: NA; v_gene: TRBV7-2; j_gene: TRBJ2-1; abundance: few; CDR3nt: TGTGCCAGCAGCTTGGGGGGGCGTAAGCAGTTCTTC; CDR3aa: CASSLGGRKQFF
len: 14; d_gene: NA; v_gene: TRBV30; j_gene: TRBJ2-1; abundance: NA; CDR3nt: TGTGCCTGGAGTGCCGGAGGGCCGGTGGGTGAGCAGTTCTTC; CDR3aa: CAWSAGGPVGEQFF
len: 15; d_gene: NA; v_gene: TRBV7-8; j_gene: TRBJ2-1; abundance: NA; CDR3nt: TGTGCCAGCAGCTTCGCGCTGGGGCTGCTCAATGAGCAGTTCTTC; CDR3aa: CASSFALGLLNEQFF
len: 12; d_gene: NA; v_gene: TRBV11-1; j_gene: TRBJ2-3; abundance: NA; CDR3nt: TGTGCCAGCAGCAACCTTGGCGATACGCAGTATTTT; CDR3aa: CASSNLGDTQYF
len: 17; d_gene: TRBD2; v_gene: TRBV11-2; j_gene: TRBJ2-2; abundance: NA; CDR3nt: TGTGCCAGCACCCTGGGGCTAGCGGGATTCACAACCGGGGAGCTGTTTTTT; CDR3aa: CASTLGLAGFTTGELFF
len: 12; d_gene: NA; v_gene: TRBV29-1; j_gene: TRBJ2-7; abundance: once; CDR3nt: TGCAGCGTCGTGGACAGTACCTACGAGCAGTACTTC; CDR3aa: CSVVDSTYEQYF
len: 14; d_gene: NA; v_gene: TRBV10-3; j_gene: TRBJ2-7; abundance: NA; CDR3nt: TGTGCCATCAGTGCGCAAGAGGGGAAATACGAGCAGTACTTC; CDR3aa: CAISAQEGKYEQYF
len: 15; d_gene: NA; v_gene: TRBV20-1; j_gene: TRBJ2-7; abundance: NA; CDR3nt: TGCAGTGCTAGCCCCGGGACGGCGGGCTCCTACGAGCAGTACTTC; CDR3aa: CSASPGTAGSYEQYF
len: 15; d_gene: NA; v_gene: TRBV4-3; j_gene: TRBJ2-3; abundance: many; CDR3nt: TGCGCCAGCAGCCAAGACGGGTCGGCGTCAGATACGCAGTATTTT; CDR3aa: CASSQDGSASDTQYF
len: 12; d_gene: NA; v_gene: TRBV2; j_gene: TRBJ2-3; abundance: NA; CDR3nt: TGTGCCAGTGATGTGCGCACAGATACGCAGTATTTT; CDR3aa: CASDVRTDTQYF
len: 15; d_gene: NA; v_gene: TRBV12-3/TRBV12-4; j_gene: TRBJ2-7; abundance: many; CDR3nt: TGTGCCAGCAGTTGGGAATTCCTCCAGGGGAGGGAGCAGTACTTC; CDR3aa: CASSWEFLQGREQYF
len: 14; d_gene: NA; v_gene: TRBV7-8; j_gene: TRBJ1-2; abundance: NA; CDR3nt: TGTGCCAGCAGCTTAGCTACAGGGTGGCGAGGCTACACCTTC; CDR3aa: CASSLATGWRGYTF
len: 15; d_gene: TRBD2; v_gene: TRBV20-1; j_gene: TRBJ2-3; abundance: few; CDR3nt: TGCAGTGCCGACGCGGGACTAGCGTCGCCAGATACGCAGTATTTT; CDR3aa: CSADAGLASPDTQYF
len: 14; d_gene: TRBD2; v_gene: TRBV20-1; j_gene: TRBJ2-7; abundance: once; CDR3nt: TGCAGTGCCCCCCAGAGCGGGAGCGCCCACGAGCAGTACTTC; CDR3aa: CSAPQSGSAHEQYF
len: 11; d_gene: NA; v_gene: TRBV6-2/TRBV6-3; j_gene: TRBJ2-7; abundance: NA; CDR3nt: TGTGCCAGCAGTTACAGTCCAACCCAGTACTTC; CDR3aa: CASSYSPTQYF
len: 16; d_gene: NA; v_gene: TRBV13; j_gene: TRBJ2-7; abundance: few; CDR3nt: TGTGCCAGCAGCTTAGATCCCGAGGCGGCTTACTACGAGCAGTACTTC; CDR3aa: CASSLDPEAAYYEQYF
len: 13; d_gene: TRBD1; v_gene: TRBV18; j_gene: TRBJ2-1; abundance: few; CDR3nt: TGTGCCAGCTCCTACAGGGGAGACAATGAGCAGTTCTTC; CDR3aa: CASSYRGDNEQFF
len: 14; d_gene: TRBD2; v_gene: TRBV20-1; j_gene: TRBJ2-1; abundance: few; CDR3nt: TGCAGTGCTAGGGTTAGCGGGAGAACCGATGAGCAGTTCTTC; CDR3aa: CSARVSGRTDEQFF
len: 16; d_gene: NA; v_gene: TRBV5-4; j_gene: TRBJ2-1; abundance: NA; CDR3nt: TGTGCCAGCAGCCTCATGTCCCGCAGGGACTACAATGAGCAGTTCTTC; CDR3aa: CASSLMSRRDYNEQFF
len: 17; d_gene: TRBD2; v_gene: TRBV12-3/TRBV12-4; j_gene: TRBJ2-3; abundance: NA; CDR3nt: TGTGCCGGCAGTTTAATACAACTAGCGGAGTCCACAGGTACGCAGTATTTT; CDR3aa: CAGSLIQLAESTGTQYF
len: 15; d_gene: NA; v_gene: TRBV5-1; j_gene: TRBJ2-3; abundance: few; CDR3nt: TGCGCCAGCAGCTTGGGGAGCTCGAAAGCAGATACGCAGTATTTT; CDR3aa: CASSLGSSKADTQYF
len: 23; d_gene: NA; v_gene: TRBV27; j_gene: TRBJ2-2; abundance: NA; CDR3nt: TGTGCCAGGGACCCTAAGGGACAGGGGAGGGCTAGCGGGAGATTCGCGAACACCGGGGAGCTGTTTTTT; CDR3aa: CARDPKGQGRASGRFANTGELFF
len: 14; d_gene: NA; v_gene: TRBV12-3/TRBV12-4; j_gene: TRBJ1-6; abundance: few; CDR3nt: TGTGCCAGCAGTTTCGGTAGCCTAAGTTCACCCCTCCACTTT; CDR3aa: CASSFGSLSSPLHF
len: 15; d_gene: NA; v_gene: TRBV7-8; j_gene: TRBJ1-5; abundance: NA; CDR3nt: TGTGCCAGCAGCAAAAATATCGGAGGCAATCAGCCCCAGCATTTT; CDR3aa: CASSKNIGGNQPQHF
len: 14; d_gene: TRBD1; v_gene: TRBV29-1; j_gene: TRBJ2-7; abundance: NA; CDR3nt: TGCAGCGTTGTGGGACAGGGGGGATCCTACGAGCAGTACTTC; CDR3aa: CSVVGQGGSYEQYF
len: 14; d_gene: NA; v_gene: TRBV20-1; j_gene: TRBJ2-1; abundance: many; CDR3nt: TGCAGTGCGAACAAGGACACGTCCAACAATGAGCAGTTCTTC; CDR3aa: CSANKDTSNNEQFF
len: 15; d_gene: NA; v_gene: TRBV7-2; j_gene: TRBJ2-1; abundance: NA; CDR3nt: TGTGCCAGCAGCTCCAGGACTACCTCCTACAATGAGCAGTTCTTC; CDR3aa: CASSSRTTSYNEQFF
len: 14; d_gene: TRBD1; v_gene: TRBV20-1; j_gene: TRBJ1-2; abundance: NA; CDR3nt: TGCAGTGCTAGAGATAACCAGGGGGCCTATGGCTACACCTTC; CDR3aa: CSARDNQGAYGYTF
len: 14; d_gene: TRBD1; v_gene: TRBV5-1; j_gene: TRBJ1-2; abundance: few; CDR3nt: TGCGCCAGCAGCTTGGTGGACAGGGAGGCTGGCTACACCTTC; CDR3aa: CASSLVDREAGYTF
len: 17; d_gene: NA; v_gene: TRBV28; j_gene: TRBJ2-3; abundance: NA; CDR3nt: TGTGCCAGCAGCCCCTCGGACTCCCAGCAAAATAGGGATACGCAGTATTTT; CDR3aa: CASSPSDSQQNRDTQYF
len: 18; d_gene: TRBD2; v_gene: TRBV3-1; j_gene: TRBJ2-1; abundance: NA; CDR3nt: TGTGCCAGCAGCCAAGATATTACTAGCGGGAGGGATCAGGGTGAGCAGTTCTTC; CDR3aa: CASSQDITSGRDQGEQFF
len: 13; d_gene: NA; v_gene: TRBV13; j_gene: TRBJ2-7; abundance: NA; CDR3nt: TGTGCCAGTCCGGCCCGGATAAACTACGAGCAGTACTTC; CDR3aa: CASPARINYEQYF
len: 16; d_gene: TRBD2; v_gene: TRBV12-3/TRBV12-4; j_gene: TRBJ2-5; abundance: NA; CDR3nt: TGTGCCAGCAGTTTATCACTAGCGGGAGGGGGAGAGACCCAGTACTTC; CDR3aa: CASSLSLAGGGETQYF
len: 12; d_gene: TRBD1; v_gene: TRBV29-1; j_gene: TRBJ2-3; abundance: NA; CDR3nt: TGCAGCGCAGGACAGGGAAGGGATACGCAGTATTTT; CDR3aa: CSAGQGRDTQYF
len: 15; d_gene: TRBD1; v_gene: TRBV20-1; j_gene: TRBJ2-1; abundance: many; CDR3nt: TGCAGTGCTAGGGGAGACAGGGGCGGCTACAATGAGCAGTTCTTC; CDR3aa: CSARGDRGGYNEQFF
len: 14; d_gene: TRBD2; v_gene: TRBV20-1; j_gene: TRBJ2-4; abundance: few; CDR3nt: TGCAGTGCGGATACTAGCGGGAGGGGGAACATTCAGTACTTC; CDR3aa: CSADTSGRGNIQYF
len: 16; d_gene: NA; v_gene: TRBV14; j_gene: TRBJ2-1; abundance: few; CDR3nt: TGTGCCAGCAGCCAACAACGGAGGGCCAACTACAATGAGCAGTTCTTC; CDR3aa: CASSQQRRANYNEQFF
len: 16; d_gene: NA; v_gene: TRBV4-3; j_gene: TRBJ1-2; abundance: once; CDR3nt: TGCGCCAGCAGCCAAGATCTGGGGGTAGCTAACTATGGCTACACCTTC; CDR3aa: CASSQDLGVANYGYTF
len: 14; d_gene: NA; v_gene: TRBV24-1; j_gene: TRBJ2-7; abundance: many; CDR3nt: TGTGCCACCAGTGATGCAGGTACTAACTACGAGCAGTACTTC; CDR3aa: CATSDAGTNYEQYF
len: 17; d_gene: NA; v_gene: TRBV7-2; j_gene: TRBJ1-3; abundance: NA; CDR3nt: TGTGCCAGCAGCTTAGGGCAGGGGAGCCCGATTGGAAACACCATATATTTT; CDR3aa: CASSLGQGSPIGNTIYF
len: 18; d_gene: NA; v_gene: TRBV15; j_gene: TRBJ2-6; abundance: NA; CDR3nt: TGTGCCACCAGCAGAGTGCGACAGGTCGTCTCTGGGGCCAACGTCCTGACTTTC; CDR3aa: CATSRVRQVVSGANVLTF
len: 15; d_gene: TRBD2; v_gene: TRBV7-3; j_gene: TRBJ2-5; abundance: few; CDR3nt: TGTGCCAGCAGCTTAACCGGGACTAGCCGAGAGACCCAGTACTTC; CDR3aa: CASSLTGTSRETQYF
len: 14; d_gene: NA; v_gene: TRBV20-1; j_gene: TRBJ1-2; abundance: NA; CDR3nt: TGCAGTGCTACTGTGGGGCAACTAACTATGGGCTACACCTTC; CDR3aa: CSATVGQLTMGYTF
len: 14; d_gene: NA; v_gene: TRBV3-1; j_gene: TRBJ1-4; abundance: NA; CDR3nt: TGTGCCAGCAGCCATGAAGCAACTAATGAAAAACTGTTTTTT; CDR3aa: CASSHEATNEKLFF
len: 15; d_gene: TRBD2; v_gene: TRBV18; j_gene: TRBJ2-3; abundance: few; CDR3nt: TGTGCCAGCTCACCAGGACTAGCTCCTCCGGATACGCAGTATTTT; CDR3aa: CASSPGLAPPDTQYF